The sequence of this T cell receptor (beta chain) was determined in a study of regulatory T cells in long-lasting Graves disease. General study findings and limits: There were preferences for TRBV28, TRBJ1-2 and TRBJ2-5 in persistent disease. Persistent patients had a count of shared public clonotypes (approximately 3,000) that exceeded that of new patients (roughly 1,000).

There are a few counts of this clonotype. Its antigen remains unidentified. The germline V gene encodes CDR1 MNHEY and CDR2 SMNVEV (reference sequence). The CDR3 consists of 15 residues. After removal of 5 bases from V and 7 bases from J, the junction contained 10 bases not matched to a gene. CDR3 regions were amplified by Arm-PCR using iRepertoire HTBI primers to build TCR beta libraries. TCRdb re-analysed the multiplex PCR reads in MiXCR, keeping a single row per CDR3 protein. The sample includes about 660,000 distinct CDR3 sequences, about 32% of them seen just once. Stated time point: persistent/refractory GD, antithyroid drugs over 5 years with positive TRAb. From RNA extracted from PBMCs, the TCR library was made. As a group, patients came from one endocrinology department in Xi'an, China. Around 9 milliliters of peripheral blood were drawn into EDTA tubes.

The source is a female donor with Graves disease. The material was peripheral blood mononuclear cells (PBMCs), obtained when the disease was refractory, from a patient treated with antithyroid drugs. The J gene is TRBJ2-2, the V gene TRBV27; TRBD1 aligns across 7 bases. The CDR3 reads CASSTRDTGVGELFF. CDR3 sequence (DNA): TGTGCCAGCAGTACCCGGGATACAGGGGTCGGGGAGCTGTTTTTT.